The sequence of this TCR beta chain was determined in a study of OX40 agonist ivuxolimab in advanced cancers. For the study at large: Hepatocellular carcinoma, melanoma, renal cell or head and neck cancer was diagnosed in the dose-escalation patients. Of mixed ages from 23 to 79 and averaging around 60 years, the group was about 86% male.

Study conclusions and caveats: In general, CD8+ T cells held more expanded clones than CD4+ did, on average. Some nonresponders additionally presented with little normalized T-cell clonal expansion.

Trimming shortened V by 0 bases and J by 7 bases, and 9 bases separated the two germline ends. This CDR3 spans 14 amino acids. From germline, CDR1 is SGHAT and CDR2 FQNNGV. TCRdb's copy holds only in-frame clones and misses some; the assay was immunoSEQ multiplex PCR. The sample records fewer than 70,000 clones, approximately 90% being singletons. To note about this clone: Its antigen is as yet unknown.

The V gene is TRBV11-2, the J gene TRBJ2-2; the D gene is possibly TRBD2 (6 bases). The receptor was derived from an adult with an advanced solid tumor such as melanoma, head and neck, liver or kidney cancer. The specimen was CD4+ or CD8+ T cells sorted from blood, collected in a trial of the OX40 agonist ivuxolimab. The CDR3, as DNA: TGTGCCAGCAGCTTAGAATGGGGGGTCGGGGAGCTGTTTTTT. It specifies CASSLEWGVGELFF.